These 9 T cell receptor beta chains share one sample of origin, sequenced in a study of control samples from healthy donors and cancer patients. Assay used: immunoSEQ multiplex PCR; TCRdb lists only in-frame clones, some missing. This sample carries over 150,000 clones, 94% of them seen once, and the ten largest clones take around 6.1%. The material sequenced was blood. The receptors were sampled from a middle-aged man in good health.

V usage is TRBV10-3 and J usage is TRBJ1-5; D might be TRBD1 (6 bases). This CDR3 contains 17 residues. CDR1 is ENHRY, CDR2 SYGVKD, per germline. Trimming shortened V by 1 base and J by 0 bases, and 13 bases separated the two germline ends. In DNA form, the CDR3 reads TGTGCCATCAGTGAGTTGGGGGCAGGGATTAGCAATCAGCCCCAGCATTTT. This codes for CAISELGAGISNQPQHF.

This CDR3 reads CASSDSGRSNTEAFF. CDR3 bases: TGTGCCAGCAGTGACTCCGGACGGTCAAACACTGAAGCTTTCTTT. V is TRBV2 and J is TRBJ1-1; D remains ambiguous. Trimming shortened V by 3 bases and J by 2 bases, and 13 bases separated the two germline ends. Per the germline V gene, CDR1 is SNHLY and CDR2 is FYNNEI. The CDR3 loop spans 15 amino acids.

This chain links TRBV19 with TRBJ2-5, with TRBD1 as a possible D gene (5 bases). The CDR3 runs 14 residues. Germline V gene data show CDR1 as LNHDA and CDR2 as SQIVND (reference sequence). V lost 3 bases and J lost 5, with 13 bases in between. CDR3 sequence (DNA): TGTGCCAGTAGTATGGGGCAGGGTGGGGAGACCCAGTACTTC. Protein product: CASSMGQGGETQYF.

The chain has TRBV5-1 and TRBJ1-4, with D perhaps matching TRBD1 (6 bases). There are 14 residues in the CDR3. V was pared by 0 bases and J by 3 bases, with 6 bases between. Germline V gives CDR1 SGHRS, CDR2 YFSETQ. In DNA, the CDR3 is TGCGCCAGCAGCTTGGCAGGGGCTAATGAAAAACTGTTTTTT. Protein sequence: CASSLAGANEKLFF. Full variable domain (rest looked up from reference TRBV5-1 and TRBJ1-4): KAGVTQTPRYLIKTRGQQVTLSCSPISGHRSVSWYQQTPGQGLQFLFEYFSETQRNKGNFPGRFSGRQFSNSRSEMNVSTLELGDSALYLCASSLAGANEKLFFGSGTQLSVL.

The chain links TRBV28 to TRBJ1-2; perhaps TRBD1 as D (6 bases). V was pared by 4 bases and J by 4 bases, with 22 bases between. CDR1 is MDHEN, CDR2 SYDVKM, per germline. CDR3 size: 17 residues. The CDR3 loop reads CASSSPGAQQGGYGYTF. CDR3 bases: TGTGCCAGCAGTTCCCCGGGGGCCCAACAGGGTGGCTATGGCTACACCTTC.

This chain connects TRBV15 to TRBJ1-4; 10 bases map to TRBD1. Trimming at V came to 6 bases and at J to 7 bases, leaving 5 bases not matched to a gene. CDR3 length: 14 residues. Per the germline V gene, CDR1 is LNHNV and CDR2 is YYDKDF (reference sequence). The CDR3 spells CATSRDRGAEKLFF. CDR3 sequence (DNA): TGTGCCACCAGTAGGGACAGGGGTGCTGAAAAACTGTTTTTT.

The CDR3 DNA is TGTGCCAGCAGCAGTCCGGGGACTGGCGGCTACACCTTC. Amino acids: CASSSPGTGGYTF. The chain is built from TRBV28 and TRBJ1-2, with a tentative D call TRBD1 (5 bases). V was cut by 6 bases and J by 8 bases, with 16 bases left in between. Germline V lookup: CDR1 MDHEN, CDR2 SYDVKM. CDR3 length: 13 amino acids.

The chain combines TRBV7-3 with TRBJ1-1, with 8 bases identical to TRBD1. Trimming removed 1 base from V and 6 bases from J; junction bases left unmatched: 7. The CDR3 spans 15 residues. Germline V gives CDR1 SGHTA, CDR2 FQGTGA. CDR3 DNA sequence: TGTGCCAGCAGCTTAATTCGGACAGGGCCCGCTGAAGCTTTCTTT. It specifies CASSLIRTGPAEAFF.

This chain links TRBV5-6 with TRBJ1-6; the match to TRBD1 covers 8 bases. The CDR3 runs 15 residues. V gave up 0 bases and J gave up 9 bases; unmatched junction bases: 5. Germline CDR1 SGHDT, CDR2 YYEEEE. Written as DNA, the CDR3 is TGTGCCAGCAGCTTGGCCAGGGGGCGGATTTCACCCCTCCACTTT. Translated, it gives CASSLARGRISPLHF.